Sequencing of this T cell receptor (beta chain) was carried out in a study of beta chain features in type 1 diabetes. Expressed TCRB transcripts were sequenced, since all the RNA that had been isolated was reverse transcribed. Clones were read by immunoSEQ multiplex PCR, and TCRdb kept only the in-frame ones, dropping some. Seen here are about 620,000 clones, 15% to 18% observed once, and the top ten hold 0.07% to 0.095%. Averaging about 120 mL, one heparinised blood draw was given by each donor. Via CD45RO/CCR7/CD25/CD127/CD95/CD27, cells of the CD4+ naive, central memory, regulatory and stem cell-like memory subsets were sorted. The sample holds a few counts of this clone. The antigen remains undetermined. Broader study findings: Over-representation of high TCR-expressing cells was a possible consequence of cDNA sequencing.

This CDR3 has 15 amino acids. Trimming cost V 2 bases and J 6 bases, with 17 bases left between them. Looked up from germline, CDR1 is SGHVS and CDR2 is FQNEAQ. This TCR derives from a man younger than 35 in good health. Sequencing was carried out using naive CD4+ T cells from blood. The V gene is TRBV7-8, the J gene TRBJ2-7, with D tentatively TRBD1 or TRBD2 (5 bases each). The CDR3 sequence is CASSLYGTQGPEQYF. CDR3 sequence (DNA): TGTGCCAGCAGCTTATACGGGACCCAGGGCCCCGAGCAGTACTTC. Using reference TRBV7-8 and TRBJ2-7 for the parts outside the CDR3, the full variable domain is GAGVSQSPRYKVAKRGQDVALRCDPISGHVSLFWYQQALGQGPEFLTYFQNEAQLDKSGLPSDRFFAERPEGSVSTLKIQRTQQEDSAVYLCASSLYGTQGPEQYFGPGTRLTVT.